The clone carrying this T cell receptor (beta chain) was counted once. Germline V gives CDR1 MNHEY, CDR2 SVGAGI. V lost 2 bases, J lost 7 bases, and 7 bases stayed unmatched. This CDR3 comprises 15 residues. Sequencing used immunoSEQ v3.0 at survey level. Only in-frame clones appear in the TCRdb table, and some are missing; sequencing was by immunoSEQ multiplex PCR. In the table there are 30,000 to 40,000 clones, 94% of which are singletons. The sample belongs to a study of long-term antiretroviral therapy in people with HIV. Study-wide background: The oldest samples precede the 2015 immediate-ART recommendation by about a decade.

The sequence was collected from a woman between 45 and 65 years old with HIV. The gene calls are TRBV6-5 and TRBJ2-7; 11 bases are a match to TRBD1. Specimen: unsorted PBMCs, collected approximately 5 years after starting antiretroviral therapy. The CDR3 sequence: CASSYTRDRGWEQYF. Here the CDR3 DNA reads TGTGCCAGCAGTTACACACGGGACAGGGGGTGGGAGCAGTACTTC.